The next 28 T cell receptor beta chains were all read from a single sample in a study of T-cell memory formation after mild COVID-19. Each CDR3 protein is one row after TCRdb ran MiXCR on the 5' RACE reads. The sample comprises roughly 280,000 distinct CDR3 sequences, 8% to 9% of which are singletons, and 20% to 25% rests with the top ten. The sample consisted of PBMCs or a T cell subset sorted from them (not recorded which). These receptors were taken from a man in his late teens or twenties who had mild COVID-19 (a few samples of this study predate the infection). Cell type and time point are not known.

This clonotype was detected many times. The CDR3 region has the DNA TGTGCCAGCAGCCCCATTTACCGAAGCACTGAAGCTTTCTTT. Translation: CASSPIYRSTEAFF. This chain connects TRBV7-8 to TRBJ1-1; unclear D gene. The CDR3 has 14 residues. CDR1 is SGHVS, CDR2 FQNEAQ, per germline. V dropped 5 bases and J dropped 4 bases, with 14 bases sitting between them.

J is TRBJ1-3 and V is TRBV20-1; D possibly corresponds to TRBD1 (5 bases). The CDR3 is made up of 14 amino acids. CDR1 and CDR2 (germline): DFQATT, SNEGSKA (reference sequence). The germline V and J ends were trimmed by 6 bases and 0 bases, with 12 bases remaining between them. The CDR3 spells CSALGQVSGNTIYF. CDR3 nucleotides: TGCAGTGCCCTGGGGCAGGTCTCTGGAAACACCATATATTTT.

In this sample, this clonotype turned up many times. This chain uses TRBV9 with TRBJ2-1; D might be TRBD1 (6 bases). CDR1 is SGDLS, CDR2 YYNGEE, per germline. The CDR3 sequence is 13 residues long. Trimming cost V 2 bases and J 4 bases, with 7 bases left between them. The CDR3: CASSVQGYNEQFF. CDR3 DNA: TGTGCCAGCAGCGTTCAGGGGTACAATGAGCAGTTCTTC.

This clonotype was counted between two and nine times. The chain couples TRBV2 to TRBJ2-5, with 8 bases lining up with TRBD1. Germline V gives CDR1 SNHLY, CDR2 FYNNEI. Trimming cost V 6 bases and J 7 bases; bases outside gene matches: 13. The CDR3 covers 15 residues. The CDR3 sequence is CASRHRKDRAATQYF. CDR3 DNA: TGTGCCAGCAGGCACAGAAAGGACAGGGCGGCGACCCAGTACTTC.

This clonotype was found a few times. V usage is TRBV10-3 and J usage is TRBJ1-1, with D possibly TRBD1 on 5 matching bases. Germline V CDR1 and CDR2: ENHRY, SYGVKD. The CDR3 covers 14 residues. The V gene lost 5 bases and the J gene lost 2 bases, with 12 bases spanning the gap. The CDR3 DNA follows: TGTGCCATCAGTCGGCAGGGTGTAAACACTGAAGCTTTCTTT. This sequence encodes CAISRQGVNTEAFF.

This clonotype has a handful of counts. The V gene is TRBV7-2, the J gene TRBJ2-6; D remains ambiguous. Germline V CDR1 and CDR2: SGHTA, FQGNSA. Trimming stripped 3 bases from V and 0 bases from J, with 6 bases between. This CDR3 has 15 amino acids. CDR3 protein: CASSFEVSGANVLTF. The CDR3 region has the DNA TGTGCCAGCAGCTTCGAGGTCTCTGGGGCCAACGTCCTGACTTTC. Based on the CDR3 plus reference TRBV7-2 and TRBJ2-6, the full variable domain is GAGVSQSPSNKVTEKGKDVELRCDPISGHTALYWYRQSLGQGLEFLIYFQGNSAPDKSGLPSDRFSAERTGGSVSTLTIQRTQQEDSAVYLCASSFEVSGANVLTFGAGSRLTVL.

V usage is TRBV7-3 and J usage is TRBJ1-1, with a possible D match to TRBD1 (5 bases). V lost 2 bases and J lost 6, with 13 bases in between. Per the germline V gene, CDR1 is SGHTA and CDR2 is FQGTGA. CDR3 size: 14 residues. In DNA form, the CDR3 reads TGTGCCAGCAGCTTAGGATGGGGGAGTGCTGAAGCTTTCTTT. Its protein product is CASSLGWGSAEAFF.

The chain combines TRBV7-8 with TRBJ2-5; 8 nucleotides match TRBD2. Germline values: CDR1 SGHVS, CDR2 FQNEAQ. V lost 2 bases and J lost 0; bases outside the gene matches: 2. This CDR3 region has 15 residues. CDR3 loop: CASSLMGLDQETQYF. CDR3 coding DNA: TGTGCCAGCAGCTTAATGGGACTAGACCAAGAGACCCAGTACTTC.

J is TRBJ2-5 and V is TRBV9, with TRBD2 matching 7 bases. With V trimmed by 0 bases and J by 3 bases, 8 bases remained unmatched. The CDR3 extends over 16 amino acids. The germline gives CDR1 SGDLS, CDR2 YYNGEE. CDR3 residues: CASSVGAASGEETQYF. CDR3 coding DNA: TGTGCCAGCAGCGTAGGGGCAGCTAGCGGAGAAGAGACCCAGTACTTC.

This clonotype was seen only a few times. The rearrangement uses TRBV7-8 and TRBJ2-1; D remains unclear. Germline lookup yields CDR1 SGHVS and CDR2 FQNEAQ. Trimming took 2 bases from V and 1 from J, leaving 18 bases between them. The CDR3 extends over 18 amino acids. CDR3 protein: CASSLYPPGVRSYNEQFF. Written as DNA, the CDR3 is TGTGCCAGCAGCTTATACCCCCCTGGGGTTAGATCCTACAATGAGCAGTTCTTC. The full variable domain, rest sourced from reference TRBV7-8 and TRBJ2-1, is GAGVSQSPRYKVAKRGQDVALRCDPISGHVSLFWYQQALGQGPEFLTYFQNEAQLDKSGLPSDRFFAERPEGSVSTLKIQRTQQEDSAVYLCASSLYPPGVRSYNEQFFGPGTRLTVL.

This clonotype was counted ten times or more. The chain links TRBV7-3 to TRBJ2-1; possible D gene TRBD1, 6 bases. The CDR3 runs to 13 residues. Germline V lookup: CDR1 SGHTA, CDR2 FQGTGA. Trimming stripped 9 bases from V and 8 bases from J, with 17 bases between. The chain's CDR3 is CASGDTNSDEQFF. The CDR3 DNA reads TGTGCCAGTGGGGACACAAATAGTGATGAGCAGTTCTTC.

This clonotype was observed a few times. The chain has TRBV20-1 and TRBJ1-1, with a possible D match to TRBD1 (5 bases). Germline V gene data show CDR1 as DFQATT and CDR2 as SNEGSKA (reference sequence). V gave up 0 bases and J gave up 5 bases, with 22 bases separating them. This CDR3 spans 17 amino acids. The CDR3 bases are TGCAGTGCTAGAGATCGGGGGACGGGGTCGACGAGAACTGAAGCTTTCTTT. Protein product: CSARDRGTGSTRTEAFF.

This clonotype was counted only a few times. V is TRBV2 and J is TRBJ1-2, with D possibly matching TRBD1 (5 bases). V lost 2 bases and J 8 bases, leaving 15 bases between the germline ends. The CDR3 sequence is 14 residues long. In germline, CDR1 is SNHLY, CDR2 FYNNEI. The CDR3 DNA reads as TGTGCCAGCAGTGAAAAAACAGGACTGTACGGCTACACCTTC. Its translation: CASSEKTGLYGYTF.

This clonotype was detected only a few times. One end of the junction does not line up with germline, which may come from a read error. This chain joins TRBV3-1 and TRBJ1-4; tentative D call: TRBD1 (5 bases). From germline, CDR1 is LGHDT and CDR2 YNNKEL (reference sequence). The CDR3 runs 12 residues. CDR3 sequence reads: CASSQGMGLRVF. CDR3 DNA sequence: TGTGCCAGCAGCCAAGGAATGGGACTTAGGGTTTTT.

This clonotype was counted between two and nine times. J is TRBJ2-3 and V is TRBV20-1; D is possibly TRBD1 (5 bases). Germline values: CDR1 DFQATT, CDR2 SNEGSKA (reference sequence). This CDR3 has 16 amino acids. V was trimmed by 0 bases and J by 6 bases, leaving 19 bases between them. This CDR3 reads CSARDRLVAGSDTQYF. The CDR3 nucleotides read TGCAGTGCTAGAGATAGACTCGTGGCAGGGTCCGATACGCAGTATTTT.

This clonotype has just a few counts. V usage is TRBV5-4 and J usage is TRBJ1-2; 8 bases line up with TRBD1. The V gene's germline CDR1 is SGHNT and CDR2 YYREEE (reference sequence). There are 14 residues in the CDR3. J gave up 6 bases and V 3 bases, and 7 bases lay outside the gene matches. CDR3 loop: CASSSYRGEHGYTF. DNA for the CDR3: TGTGCCAGCAGCTCGTACAGGGGGGAGCATGGCTACACCTTC.

This chain joins TRBV6-5 and TRBJ1-5; D not resolved. V was pared by 0 bases and J by 6 bases, with 6 bases between. The CDR3 covers 13 residues. The germline V gene encodes CDR1 MNHEY and CDR2 SVGAGI. CDR3 in DNA: TGTGCCAGCAGTTACTCGACCGGTCAGCCCCAGCATTTT. Its translation is CASSYSTGQPQHF.

V is TRBV4-2 and J is TRBJ2-5; D is ambiguous. The V gene's germline CDR1 is LGHNA and CDR2 YNFKEQ. This CDR3 region has 17 residues. V lost 1 base to trimming and J lost 0 bases, with 15 bases between them. The CDR3 is CASSQAGQQSYQETQYF. Written as DNA, the CDR3 is TGTGCCAGCAGCCAAGCGGGTCAACAGTCGTACCAAGAGACCCAGTACTTC.

This clonotype showed up just a few times. The chain couples TRBV7-3 to TRBJ2-3, with 9 bases identical to TRBD2. The CDR3 spans 13 residues. V gave up 5 bases and J gave up 6 bases; unmatched junction bases: 3. CDR1 SGHTA and CDR2 FQGTGA come from the germline V gene. CDR3 in amino acids: CASSAGLADTQYF. As DNA, the CDR3 is TGTGCCAGCAGCGCCGGACTAGCGGATACGCAGTATTTT.

This clonotype was seen only a few times. This sequence joins TRBV10-3 and TRBJ1-1; TRBD1 agrees at 8 bases. The V gene end was trimmed by 6 bases and the J gene end by 1 base; junction bases not matched to a gene: 4. The CDR3 sequence is 14 residues long. CDR1 and CDR2 (germline): ENHRY, SYGVKD. CDR3 sequence (DNA): TGTGCCATCAGAGGACAGGGCCCGAACACTGAAGCTTTCTTT. Translation gives CAIRGQGPNTEAFF.

The chain carries TRBV25-1 and TRBJ2-7; D perhaps matches TRBD2 (6 bases). The V end was cut by 4 bases, the J end by 6 bases, with 7 bases between. The CDR3 consists of 11 residues. Germline V gene lookup returns CDR1 MGHDK and CDR2 SYGVNS. CDR3 DNA: TGTGCCAGCAGTGGGGGACTCGAGCAGTACTTC. Its protein is CASSGGLEQYF.

In this sample, this clonotype turned up a few times. This sequence joins TRBV5-4 and TRBJ2-3; D perhaps matches TRBD1 (6 bases). The CDR3 has 14 amino acids. Trimming left V 1 base short and J 3 bases short, with 9 bases between. Germline CDR1 is SGHNT and CDR2 is YYREEE (reference sequence). CDR3: CASSLHRVTDTQYF. The CDR3 bases are TGTGCCAGCAGCTTGCACAGGGTGACAGATACGCAGTATTTT. Complete variable domain (other parts from reference TRBV5-4 and TRBJ2-3): ETGVTQSPTHLIKTRGQQVTLRCSSQSGHNTVSWYQQALGQGPQFIFQYYREEENGRGNFPPRFSGLQFPNYSSELNVNALELDDSALYLCASSLHRVTDTQYFGPGTRLTVL.

This clonotype has only a few counts. V and J are TRBV6-2 or TRBV6-3 and TRBJ2-3, with 9 bases matching TRBD2. The germline V gene has CDR1 MNHEY and CDR2 SVGEGT. The V segment lost 6 bases and the J segment 11 bases; nucleotides outside the gene matches: 21. The CDR3 contains 17 residues. The CDR3 is CASSPRPSLAGKDQQYF. CDR3 DNA: TGTGCCAGCAGCCCTCGGCCATCTCTAGCGGGGAAGGACCAGCAGTATTTT.

This chain joins TRBV7-8 and TRBJ2-7, with 7 bases aligning to TRBD1. This CDR3 has 15 residues. The germline gives CDR1 SGHVS, CDR2 FQNEAQ. J was trimmed by 4 bases and V by 5 bases; bases with no gene match: 11. The CDR3 nucleotides are TGTGCCAGCAGCCCTGGTCGGGACAGACTTTACGAGCAGTACGTC. Its protein product is CASSPGRDRLYEQYV.

This clonotype was picked up a small number of times. This chain links TRBV4-1 with TRBJ1-2, with 10 positions matching TRBD1. This CDR3 has 17 amino acids. The germline V gene encodes CDR1 MGHRA and CDR2 YSYEKL. V shed 0 bases and J 4 bases; nucleotides not matched to a gene: 8. The CDR3 loop reads CASSQEGTGTGVYGYTF. The CDR3 coding sequence is TGCGCCAGCAGCCAAGAAGGAACCGGGACAGGGGTCTATGGCTACACCTTC.

This rearrangement joins TRBV11-2 to TRBJ2-3, with D possibly being TRBD1 or TRBD2 (6 bases each). The V gene's germline CDR1 is SGHAT and CDR2 FQNNGV. The CDR3 is made up of 17 amino acids. Trimming cost V 2 bases and J 0 bases, with 15 bases left between them. Written as DNA, the CDR3 is TGTGCCAGCAGCTTACTGGGGGGCTTAAGTAGCACAGATACGCAGTATTTT. This sequence encodes CASSLLGGLSSTDTQYF.

This clonotype was seen many times. V usage is TRBV5-1 and J usage is TRBJ2-1; the D call may be TRBD1 or TRBD2 (6 bases each). The germline CDR1 and CDR2 sequences are SGHRS and YFSETQ. Trimming removed 2 bases from V and 5 bases from J, with 14 bases in between. This CDR3 is built from 15 residues. As DNA, the CDR3 is TGCGCCAGCAGCTTCTTAGGGGGGCTCAACAATGAGCAGTTCTTC. This gives the protein CASSFLGGLNNEQFF.

This clonotype has just a few counts. The CDR3 sequence is CASSIDGAGELFF. The CDR3 DNA follows: TGTGCCAGCAGTATTGATGGGGCCGGGGAGCTGTTTTTT. The chain is built from TRBV2 and TRBJ2-2; D unclear. Germline V CDR1 and CDR2: SNHLY, FYNNEI. Between the trimmed V and J ends, which lost 5 bases and 6 bases, there was a span of 10 bases. The CDR3 length is 13 residues.